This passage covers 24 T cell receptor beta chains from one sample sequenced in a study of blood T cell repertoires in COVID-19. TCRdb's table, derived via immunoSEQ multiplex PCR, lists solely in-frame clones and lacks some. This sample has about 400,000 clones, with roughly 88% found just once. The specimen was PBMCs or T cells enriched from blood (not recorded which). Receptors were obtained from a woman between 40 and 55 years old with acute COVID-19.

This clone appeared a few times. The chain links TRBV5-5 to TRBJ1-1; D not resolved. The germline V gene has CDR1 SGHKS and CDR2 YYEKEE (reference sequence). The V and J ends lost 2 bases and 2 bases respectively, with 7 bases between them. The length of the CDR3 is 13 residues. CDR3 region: CASSFGRNTEAFF. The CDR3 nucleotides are TGTGCCAGCAGCTTCGGGAGAAACACTGAAGCTTTCTTT. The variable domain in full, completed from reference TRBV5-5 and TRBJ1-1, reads DAGVTQSPTHLIKTRGQQVTLRCSPISGHKSVSWYQQVLGQGPQFIFQYYEKEERGRGNFPDRFSARQFPNYSSELNVNALLLGDSALYLCASSFGRNTEAFFGQGTRLTVV.

The DNA of the CDR3 is TGCAGCGTTGAAAGGGGACAGGGGGCATGGGGAGAGCAGTACTTC. The encoded protein is CSVERGQGAWGEQYF. The rearrangement joins TRBV29-1 to TRBJ2-7; 12 bases are a match to TRBD1. Germline loops: CDR1 SQVTM, CDR2 ANQGSEA. The CDR3 is 15 residues long. V lost 2 bases and J lost 7; bases outside the gene matches: 9.

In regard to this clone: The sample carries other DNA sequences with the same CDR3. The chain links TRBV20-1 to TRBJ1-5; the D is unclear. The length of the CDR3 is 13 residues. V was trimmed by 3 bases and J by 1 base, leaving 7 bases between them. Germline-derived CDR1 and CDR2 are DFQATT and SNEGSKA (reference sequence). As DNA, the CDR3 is TGCAGTGCTAGTACTTTGAGCAATCAGCCCCAGCATTTT. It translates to CSASTLSNQPQHF.

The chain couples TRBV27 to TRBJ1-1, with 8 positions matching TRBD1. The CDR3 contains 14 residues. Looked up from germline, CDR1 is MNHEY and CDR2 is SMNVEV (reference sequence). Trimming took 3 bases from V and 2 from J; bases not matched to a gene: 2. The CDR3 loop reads CASSFGTGNTEAFF. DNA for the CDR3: TGTGCCAGCAGTTTCGGGACAGGCAACACTGAAGCTTTCTTT.

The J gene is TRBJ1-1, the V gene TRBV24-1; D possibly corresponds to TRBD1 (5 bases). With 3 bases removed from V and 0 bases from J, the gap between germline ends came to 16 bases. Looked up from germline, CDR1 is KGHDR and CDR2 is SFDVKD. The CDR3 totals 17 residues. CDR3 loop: CATSDNPGERMNTEAFF. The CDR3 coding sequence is TGTGCCACCAGTGATAACCCGGGGGAGCGCATGAACACTGAAGCTTTCTTT.

CDR3 region: CASSRGRAETQYF. The CDR3, as DNA: TGCGCCAGCAGCCGAGGGAGGGCGGAGACCCAGTACTTC. The chain couples TRBV4-1 to TRBJ2-5; 7 nucleotides align to TRBD2. The CDR3 is 13 residues long. J lost 5 bases, V lost 4 bases, and 4 bases had no gene match. The germline gives CDR1 MGHRA, CDR2 YSYEKL.

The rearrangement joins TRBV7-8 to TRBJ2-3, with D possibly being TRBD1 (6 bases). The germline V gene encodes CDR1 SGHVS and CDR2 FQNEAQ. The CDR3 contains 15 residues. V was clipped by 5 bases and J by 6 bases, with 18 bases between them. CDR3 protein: CASSTFRDMVDTQYF. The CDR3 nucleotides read TGTGCCAGCAGCACATTCCGGGACATGGTTGATACGCAGTATTTT.

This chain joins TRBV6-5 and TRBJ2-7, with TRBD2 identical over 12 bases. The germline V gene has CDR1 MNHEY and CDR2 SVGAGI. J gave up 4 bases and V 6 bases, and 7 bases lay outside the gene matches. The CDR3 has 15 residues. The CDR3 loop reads CASRPLAGGIYEQYF. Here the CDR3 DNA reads TGTGCCAGCAGACCTCTAGCGGGGGGGATTTACGAGCAGTACTTC.

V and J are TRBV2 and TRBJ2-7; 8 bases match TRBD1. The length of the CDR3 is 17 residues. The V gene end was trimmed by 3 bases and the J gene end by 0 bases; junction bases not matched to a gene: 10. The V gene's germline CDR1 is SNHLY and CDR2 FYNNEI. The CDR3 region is CASSEDRAFFSSYEQYF. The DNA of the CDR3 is TGTGCCAGCAGTGAGGACAGGGCATTTTTTAGCTCCTACGAGCAGTACTTC. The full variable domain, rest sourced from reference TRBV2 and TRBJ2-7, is EPEVTQTPSHQVTQMGQEVILRCVPISNHLYFYWYRQILGQKVEFLVSFYNNEISEKSEIFDDQFSVERPDGSNFTLKIRSTKLEDSAMYFCASSEDRAFFSSYEQYFGPGTRLTVT.

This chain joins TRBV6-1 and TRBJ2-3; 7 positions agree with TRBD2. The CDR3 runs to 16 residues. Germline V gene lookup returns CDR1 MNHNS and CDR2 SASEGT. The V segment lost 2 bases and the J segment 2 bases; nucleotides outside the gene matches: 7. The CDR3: CASSELGGSYTDTQYF. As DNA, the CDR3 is TGTGCCAGCAGTGAACTGGGCGGGAGTTACACAGATACGCAGTATTTT.

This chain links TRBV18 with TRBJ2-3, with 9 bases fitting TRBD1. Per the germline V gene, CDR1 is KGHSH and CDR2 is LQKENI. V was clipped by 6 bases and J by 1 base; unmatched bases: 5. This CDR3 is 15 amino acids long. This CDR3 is CASSTTGGGTDTQYF. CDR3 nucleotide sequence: TGTGCCAGCTCGACGACAGGGGGGGGCACAGATACGCAGTATTTT.

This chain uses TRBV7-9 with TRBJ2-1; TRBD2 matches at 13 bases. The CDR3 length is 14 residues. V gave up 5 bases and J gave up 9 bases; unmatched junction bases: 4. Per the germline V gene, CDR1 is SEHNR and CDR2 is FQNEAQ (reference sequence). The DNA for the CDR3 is TGTGCCAGCAGCATCGGACTAGCGGGAGCTGAGCAGTTCTTC. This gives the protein CASSIGLAGAEQFF.

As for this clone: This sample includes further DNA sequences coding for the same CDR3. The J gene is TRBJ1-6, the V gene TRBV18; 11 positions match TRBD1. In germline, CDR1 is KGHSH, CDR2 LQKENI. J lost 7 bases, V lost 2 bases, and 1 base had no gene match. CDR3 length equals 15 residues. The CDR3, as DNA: TGTGCCAGCTCACCAGGGACAGGGGGGAATTCACCCCTCCACTTT. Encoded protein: CASSPGTGGNSPLHF.

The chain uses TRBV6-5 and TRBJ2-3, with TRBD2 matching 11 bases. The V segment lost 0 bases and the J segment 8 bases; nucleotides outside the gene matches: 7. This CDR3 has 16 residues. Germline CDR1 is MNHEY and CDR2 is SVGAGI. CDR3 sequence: CASSYSLAGAAGTQYF. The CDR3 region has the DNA TGTGCCAGCAGTTACTCACTAGCGGGGGCCGCAGGTACGCAGTATTTT.

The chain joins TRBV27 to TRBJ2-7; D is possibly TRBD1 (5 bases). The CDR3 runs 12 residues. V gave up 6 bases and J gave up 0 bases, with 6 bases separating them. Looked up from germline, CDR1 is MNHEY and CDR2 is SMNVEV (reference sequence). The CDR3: CASRDNSYEQYF. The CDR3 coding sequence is TGTGCCAGCAGGGACAACTCCTACGAGCAGTACTTC.

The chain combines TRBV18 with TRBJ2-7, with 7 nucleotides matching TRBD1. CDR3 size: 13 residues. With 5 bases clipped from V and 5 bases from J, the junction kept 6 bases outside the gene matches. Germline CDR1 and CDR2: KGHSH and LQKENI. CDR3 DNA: TGTGCCAGCTCAGAGGGACAGAGGGACGAGCAGTACTTC. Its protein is CASSEGQRDEQYF.

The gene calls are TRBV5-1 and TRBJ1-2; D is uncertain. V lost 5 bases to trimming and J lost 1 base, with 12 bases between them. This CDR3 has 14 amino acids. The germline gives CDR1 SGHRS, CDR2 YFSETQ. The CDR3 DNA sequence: TGCGCCAGCAGTAAAGACCGGGATAACTATGGCTACACCTTC. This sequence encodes CASSKDRDNYGYTF.

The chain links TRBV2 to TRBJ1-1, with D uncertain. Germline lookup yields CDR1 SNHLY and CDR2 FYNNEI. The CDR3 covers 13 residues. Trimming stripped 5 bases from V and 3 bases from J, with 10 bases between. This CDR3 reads CASSTLRDTEAFF. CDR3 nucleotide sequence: TGTGCCAGCAGTACCTTGCGGGACACTGAAGCTTTCTTT.

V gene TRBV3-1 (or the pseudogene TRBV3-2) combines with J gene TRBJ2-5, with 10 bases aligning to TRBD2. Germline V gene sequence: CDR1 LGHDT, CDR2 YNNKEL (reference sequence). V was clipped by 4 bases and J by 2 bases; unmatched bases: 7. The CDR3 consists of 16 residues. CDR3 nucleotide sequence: TGTGCCAGCAGCCCGGGGACTAGCGTAAGACAAGAGACCCAGTACTTC. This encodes CASSPGTSVRQETQYF.

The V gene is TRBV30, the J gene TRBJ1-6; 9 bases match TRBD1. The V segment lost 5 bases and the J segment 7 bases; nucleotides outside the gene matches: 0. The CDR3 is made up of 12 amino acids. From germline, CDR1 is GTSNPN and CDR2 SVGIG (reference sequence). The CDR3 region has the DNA TGTGCCTGGGACAGGGGGAATTCACCCCTCCACTTT. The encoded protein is CAWDRGNSPLHF. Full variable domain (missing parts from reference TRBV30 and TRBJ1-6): SQTIHQWPATLVQPVGSPLSLECTVEGTSNPNLYWYRQAAGRGLQLLFYSVGIGQISSEVPQNLSASRPQDRQFILSSKKLLLSDSGFYLCAWDRGNSPLHFGNGTRLTVT.

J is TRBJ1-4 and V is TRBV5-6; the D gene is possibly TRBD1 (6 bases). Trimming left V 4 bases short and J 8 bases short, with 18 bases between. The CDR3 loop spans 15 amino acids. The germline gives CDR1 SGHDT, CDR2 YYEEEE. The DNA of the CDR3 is TGTGCCAGCAGCGCAACAGCCAGGGGTCGGGAAAAACTGTTTTTT. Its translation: CASSATARGREKLFF.

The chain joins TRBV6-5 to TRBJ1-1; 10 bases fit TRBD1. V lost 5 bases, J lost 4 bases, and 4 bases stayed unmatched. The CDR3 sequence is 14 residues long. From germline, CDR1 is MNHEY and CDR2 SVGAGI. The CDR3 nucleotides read TGTGCCAGCAGTAGGACAGGGGGGATCACTGAAGCTTTCTTT. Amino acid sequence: CASSRTGGITEAFF.

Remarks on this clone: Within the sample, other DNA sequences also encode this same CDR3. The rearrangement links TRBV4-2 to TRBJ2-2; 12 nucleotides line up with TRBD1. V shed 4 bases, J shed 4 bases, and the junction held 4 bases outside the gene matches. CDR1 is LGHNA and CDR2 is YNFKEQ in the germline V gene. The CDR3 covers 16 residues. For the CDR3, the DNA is TGTGCCAGCAGCCCCCGGGACAGGGGGCCCACCGGGGAGCTGTTTTTT. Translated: CASSPRDRGPTGELFF.

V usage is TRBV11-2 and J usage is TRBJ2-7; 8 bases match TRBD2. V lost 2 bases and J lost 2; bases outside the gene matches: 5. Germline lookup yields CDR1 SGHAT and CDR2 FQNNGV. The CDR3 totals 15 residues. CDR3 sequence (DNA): TGTGCCAGCAGCTTATATTCGGGACTAGCCTACGAGCAGTACTTC. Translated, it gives CASSLYSGLAYEQYF.